These 20 T cell receptor beta chains originate from one sample sequenced in a study of blood T cell repertoires in COVID-19. The protocol was immunoSEQ multiplex PCR, while the TCRdb copy is restricted to in-frame clones and leaves out a portion. Of about 87,000 clones in the sample, roughly 91% were seen once. Sequenced input: peripheral blood. All receptors come from a man aged 18 to 35 with COVID-19, enrolled during active disease.

The rearrangement joins TRBV11-2 to TRBJ2-1, with D possibly TRBD1 on 6 matching bases. This CDR3 contains 14 residues. Germline lookup yields CDR1 SGHAT and CDR2 FQNNGV. V gave up 4 bases and J gave up 2 bases, with 9 bases separating them. CDR3 loop: CASSYRTAYNEQFF. The CDR3 region has the DNA TGTGCCAGCAGCTACCGGACAGCCTACAATGAGCAGTTCTTC. Together with reference TRBV11-2 and TRBJ2-1, the CDR3 gives the full variable domain: EAGVAQSPRYKIIEKRQSVAFWCNPISGHATLYWYQQILGQGPKLLIQFQNNGVVDDSQLPKDRFSAERLKGVDSTLKIQPAKLEDSAVYLCASSYRTAYNEQFFGPGTRLTVL.

The table lists this clone with a count of one. V is TRBV5-4 and J is TRBJ1-1; D uncertain. The CDR3 sequence is 11 residues long. Trimming removed 0 bases from V and 10 bases from J, with 7 bases in between. Germline V gives CDR1 SGHNT, CDR2 YYREEE (reference sequence). CDR3 nucleotides: TGTGCCAGCAGCTTGGGAGGATTAGCTTTCTTT. This encodes CASSLGGLAFF.

The chain recombines TRBV6-5 with TRBJ1-5; 9 bases fit TRBD1. Germline V gene data show CDR1 as MNHEY and CDR2 as SVGAGI. The trim removed 5 bases at V and 4 bases at J, leaving 6 bases unmatched. The CDR3 covers 15 residues. CDR3 in amino acids: CASSRGQGINQPQHF. CDR3 bases: TGTGCCAGCAGTCGGGGACAGGGTATTAATCAGCCCCAGCATTTT.

The chain employs TRBV5-4 and TRBJ2-1; 11 nucleotides agree with TRBD2. CDR1 and CDR2 from the germline V gene are SGHNT and YYREEE (reference sequence). This CDR3 has 15 residues. The V gene end was trimmed by 6 bases and the J gene end by 8 bases; junction bases not matched to a gene: 10. The CDR3 nucleotides read TGTGCCAGCAAAACTAGCGGGAGATTTGACGATGAGCAGTTCTTC. Translated, it gives CASKTSGRFDDEQFF.

The V call is TRBV7-2, the J call TRBJ2-6; D gene unclear. The CDR3 has 14 amino acids. Trimming took 2 bases from V and 0 from J, leaving 2 bases between them. Germline V gene data show CDR1 as SGHTA and CDR2 as FQGNSA. CDR3 loop: CASSLHSGANVLTF. In DNA, the CDR3 is TGTGCCAGCAGCTTACACTCTGGGGCCAACGTCCTGACTTTC.

The chain uses TRBV7-2 and TRBJ2-1, with D tentatively TRBD1 (5 bases). Trimming removed 1 base from V and 4 bases from J, with 14 bases in between. Germline V gene data show CDR1 as SGHTA and CDR2 as FQGNSA. This CDR3 comprises 16 residues. This chain's CDR3 is CASSLGGRFTYNEQFF. The CDR3 nucleotides read TGTGCCAGCAGCTTAGGGGGCCGTTTTACATACAATGAGCAGTTCTTC.

The J gene is TRBJ2-7, the V gene TRBV5-6; 8 bases agree with TRBD1. Germline V gives CDR1 SGHDT, CDR2 YYEEEE. This CDR3 is 15 amino acids long. Trimming cost V 0 bases and J 4 bases; bases outside gene matches: 6. DNA of the CDR3: TGTGCCAGCAGCTTGGGTGGCCAGGGGGCTTACGAGCAGTACTTC. Amino acids: CASSLGGQGAYEQYF.

The V gene is TRBV7-9, the J gene TRBJ1-2, with 8 bases that match TRBD1. CDR3 length: 14 residues. Germline assignment: CDR1 SEHNR and CDR2 FQNEAQ (reference sequence). V dropped 4 bases and J dropped 5; count of bases not matched to a gene: 6. This chain's CDR3 is CASSYNRGTYGYTF. DNA for the CDR3: TGTGCCAGCAGCTATAACAGGGGGACATATGGCTACACCTTC.

V usage is TRBV7-8 and J usage is TRBJ2-3, with 8 positions matching TRBD1. The length of the CDR3 is 17 residues. J lost 5 bases, V lost 5 bases, and 15 bases had no gene match. CDR1 and CDR2 (germline): SGHVS, FQNEAQ. The DNA for the CDR3 is TGTGCCAGCAGCGACTACTTGACAGGGGAGGAGGTAGATACGCAGTATTTT. Amino acid sequence: CASSDYLTGEEVDTQYF.

CDR3 DNA: TGTGCCAGCAGCGACGGGACAGGGGGCAATGAAAAACTGTTTTTT. The encoded protein is CASSDGTGGNEKLFF. The V gene is TRBV7-9, the J gene TRBJ1-4; 12 bases are shared with TRBD1. The CDR3 length is 15 residues. Germline assignment: CDR1 SEHNR and CDR2 FQNEAQ (reference sequence). V trimming: 5 bases; J trimming: 5 bases; junction bases outside the gene matches: 3.

In this sample, this clone turned up once. The chain links TRBV30 to TRBJ2-2; weak D call: TRBD2 (6 bases). With 4 bases removed from V and 9 bases from J, the gap between germline ends came to 21 bases. The CDR3 extends over 15 amino acids. Germline assignment: CDR1 GTSNPN and CDR2 SVGIG (reference sequence). The CDR3 is CAWIEAGGTVRELFF. The CDR3 DNA reads TGTGCCTGGATAGAAGCGGGCGGGACGGTGAGGGAGCTGTTTTTT.

The V gene is TRBV28, the J gene TRBJ2-7; 9 nucleotides agree with TRBD1. V lost 7 bases, J lost 5 bases, and 12 bases stayed unmatched. The CDR3 loop spans 15 amino acids. The germline V gene has CDR1 MDHEN and CDR2 SYDVKM. The CDR3 loop reads CASIDPDRGGDEQYF. The DNA of the CDR3 is TGTGCCAGCATCGACCCAGACAGGGGGGGTGACGAGCAGTACTTC.

The chain combines TRBV19 with TRBJ1-1, with TRBD1 identical over 10 bases. Germline V lookup: CDR1 LNHDA, CDR2 SQIVND (reference sequence). This CDR3 comprises 14 residues. V lost 2 bases, J lost 7 bases, and 4 bases stayed unmatched. Here the CDR3 reads CASSIRTGGFEAFF. CDR3 DNA sequence: TGTGCCAGTAGTATAAGGACAGGGGGATTTGAAGCTTTCTTT.

J is TRBJ2-2 and V is TRBV19; TRBD1 aligns across 7 bases. Looked up from germline, CDR1 is LNHDA and CDR2 is SQIVND (reference sequence). This CDR3 is built from 15 residues. After removal of 6 bases from V and 6 bases from J, the junction contained 10 bases not matched to a gene. The CDR3 loop reads CASSYSQGSAGELFF. In nucleotides, the CDR3 is TGTGCCAGTAGCTATTCACAGGGGTCTGCCGGGGAGCTGTTTTTT.

The chain uses TRBV7-9 and TRBJ1-6; D remains ambiguous. This CDR3 spans 13 amino acids. V was pared by 0 bases and J by 7 bases, with 4 bases between. Per germline, CDR1 SEHNR and CDR2 FQNEAQ (reference sequence). The CDR3 loop reads CASSLASNSPLHF. CDR3 nucleotides: TGTGCCAGCAGCTTAGCGTCGAATTCACCCCTCCACTTT. Looking up the rest from reference TRBV7-9 and TRBJ1-6 gives the full variable domain: DTGVSQNPRHKITKRGQNVTFRCDPISEHNRLYWYRQTLGQGPEFLTYFQNEAQLEKSRLLSDRFSAERPKGSFSTLEIQRTEQGDSAMYLCASSLASNSPLHFGNGTRLTVT.

This chain links TRBV5-1 with TRBJ2-7; maybe TRBD2 (6 bases). The V gene's germline CDR1 is SGHRS and CDR2 YFSETQ. CDR3 size: 15 residues. Trimming took 3 bases from V and 5 from J, leaving 18 bases between them. The CDR3 is CASSSTGLRTDEQYF. DNA for the CDR3: TGCGCCAGCAGCTCGACGGGACTCAGAACGGACGAGCAGTACTTC.

The chain links TRBV11-3 to TRBJ2-7, with TRBD2 matching 7 bases. There are 13 residues in the CDR3. The junction had 9 bases not matched to a gene; V was cut back by 8 bases and J by 5 bases. Germline CDR1 and CDR2: SGHNT and YENEEA. The CDR3 reads CASGSSSGNEQYF. The CDR3 bases are TGTGCCAGCGGCTCCTCGAGCGGGAACGAGCAGTACTTC.

This sequence joins TRBV19 and TRBJ1-2; perhaps TRBD1 as D (5 bases). The CDR3 totals 16 residues. Trimming took 0 bases from V and 7 from J, leaving 18 bases between them. The germline gives CDR1 LNHDA, CDR2 SQIVND (reference sequence). The CDR3 DNA follows: TGTGCCAGTAGTATAGATCAATCTGGTTCAGGGTCTGGCTACACCTTC. Translating it yields CASSIDQSGSGSGYTF.

This chain connects TRBV5-1 to TRBJ1-2; 8 positions agree with TRBD1. Germline loops: CDR1 SGHRS, CDR2 YFSETQ. V dropped 6 bases and J dropped 3; count of bases not matched to a gene: 10. The CDR3 has 15 residues. The CDR3: CASKLLDRAHYGYTF. CDR3 coding DNA: TGCGCCAGCAAACTTTTGGACAGGGCCCACTATGGCTACACCTTC.

V is TRBV6-5 and J is TRBJ2-5; D perhaps matches TRBD1 (6 bases). With 6 bases removed from V and 5 bases from J, the gap between germline ends came to 16 bases. The CDR3 is 14 amino acids. CDR1 and CDR2 from the germline V gene are MNHEY and SVGAGI. In nucleotides, the CDR3 is TGTGCCAGCAGCCCAGGGGAACCGGGGGAGACCCAGTACTTC. Amino acids: CASSPGEPGETQYF.